Below, one T cell receptor (beta chain) is given with its context. Original processing methods: Researchers report that nucleated cell counts were estimated from reference gene primer amplification. Data came from immunoSEQ multiplex PCR; TCRdb stores just in-frame clones and leaves some out. V and J calls and clone size follow that table, whereas D and trimming were derived from the DNA. The data contain around 100,000 clones, 70% to 90% of them singletons. This sample is drawn from a study of blood T cell repertoires in COVID-19. The ends were cut back, 5 bases at V and 8 bases at J, with 12 bases in the middle. The CDR3 runs 12 residues.

The V gene is TRBV12-3 or TRBV12-4, the J gene TRBJ1-2; a weak D match, TRBD1 (5 bases). This receptor was identified in a human donor in a cohort sampled during active COVID-19. The sequenced sample consisted of peripheral blood. The CDR3 loop is CASSPGGVGYTF. The CDR3 DNA follows: TGTGCCAGCAGTCCCGGAGGGGTCGGCTACACCTTC.